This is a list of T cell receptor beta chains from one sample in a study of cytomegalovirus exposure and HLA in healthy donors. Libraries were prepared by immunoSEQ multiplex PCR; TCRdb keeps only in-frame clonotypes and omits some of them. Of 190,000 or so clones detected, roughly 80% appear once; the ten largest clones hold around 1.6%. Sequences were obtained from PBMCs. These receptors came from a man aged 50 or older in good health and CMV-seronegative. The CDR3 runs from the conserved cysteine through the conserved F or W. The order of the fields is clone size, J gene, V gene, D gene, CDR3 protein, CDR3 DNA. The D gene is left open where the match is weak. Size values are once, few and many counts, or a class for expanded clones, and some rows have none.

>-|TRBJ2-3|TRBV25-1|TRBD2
CASRKLAGGPTDTQYF
TGTGCCAGCAGGAAACTAGCGGGGGGGCCCACAGATACGCAGTATTTT
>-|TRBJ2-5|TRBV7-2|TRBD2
CASSSGLAPETQYF
TGTGCCAGCAGCTCCGGACTAGCCCCTGAGACCCAGTACTTC
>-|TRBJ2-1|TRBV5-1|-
CASSGGRSSYNEQFF
TGCGCCAGCAGCGGGGGGAGGAGCTCCTACAATGAGCAGTTCTTC
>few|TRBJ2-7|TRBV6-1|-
CASSGSYGNEQYF
TGTGCCAGCAGTGGGTCCTATGGTAACGAGCAGTACTTC
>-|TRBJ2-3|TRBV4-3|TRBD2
CASSQVNRGSFSDTQYF
TGCGCCAGCAGCCAAGTGAATCGCGGGAGCTTTTCGGATACGCAGTATTTT
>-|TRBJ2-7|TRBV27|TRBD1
CASSWDRIGTGVVEQYF
TGTGCCAGCAGTTGGGACCGGATAGGGACAGGGGTTGTCGAGCAGTACTTC
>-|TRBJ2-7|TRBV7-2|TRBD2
CASTPLAGDEQYF
TGTGCCAGCACCCCACTAGCGGGAGACGAGCAGTACTTC
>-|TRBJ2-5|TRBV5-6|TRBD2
CASSFRTSGRGETQYF
TGTGCCAGCAGCTTTAGGACTAGCGGGAGGGGAGAGACCCAGTACTTC
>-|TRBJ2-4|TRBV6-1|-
CASSEGVGIIAKNIQYF
TGTGCCAGCAGTGAAGGGGTGGGCATTATAGCCAAAAACATTCAGTACTTC
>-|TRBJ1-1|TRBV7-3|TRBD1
CASSQGQGNTEAFF
TGTGCCAGCAGCCAGGGACAGGGGAACACTGAAGCTTTCTTT
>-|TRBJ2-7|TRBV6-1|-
CASTEGAEQYF
TGTGCCAGCACCGAAGGGGCCGAGCAGTACTTC
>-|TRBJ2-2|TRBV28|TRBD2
CASSLYSSGATGELFF
TGTGCCAGCAGTTTGTACTCTAGCGGGGCTACCGGGGAGCTGTTTTTT
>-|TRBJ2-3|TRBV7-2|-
CASSLAGASIGTQYF
TGTGCCAGCAGCTTAGCAGGCGCTAGCATCGGTACGCAGTATTTT
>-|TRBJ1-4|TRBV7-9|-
CASSPQGGNEKLFF
TGTGCCAGCAGCCCACAGGGAGGGAATGAAAAACTGTTTTTT
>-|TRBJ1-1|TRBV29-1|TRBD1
CSTKRGQGPEAFF
TGCAGCACCAAGCGGGGACAGGGGCCTGAAGCTTTCTTT
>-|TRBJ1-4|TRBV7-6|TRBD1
CASSKRQGGEKLFF
TGTGCCAGCAGTAAGAGACAGGGAGGTGAAAAACTGTTTTTT
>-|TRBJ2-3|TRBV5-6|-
CASSLGRLQRTQYF
TGTGCCAGCAGCTTGGGCCGACTACAGCGGACGCAGTATTTT
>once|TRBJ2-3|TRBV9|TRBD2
CASSGGLAGGVSTDTQYF
TGTGCCAGCAGCGGCGGACTAGCGGGCGGAGTAAGCACAGATACGCAGTATTTT
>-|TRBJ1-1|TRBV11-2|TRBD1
CASSSRTGMGTEAFF
TGTGCCAGCAGCTCCCGGACAGGGATGGGGACTGAAGCTTTCTTT
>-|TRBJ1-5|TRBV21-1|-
CASSKERLPGTGNQPQHF
TGTGCCAGCAGCAAAGAACGTCTTCCCGGGACAGGAAACCAGCCCCAGCATTTT
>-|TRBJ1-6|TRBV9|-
CASSVDTENHSPLHF
TGTGCCAGCAGCGTAGACACAGAGAACCATTCACCCCTCCACTTT
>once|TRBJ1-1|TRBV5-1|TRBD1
CASSSRQGLAEAFF
TGCGCCAGCAGCTCAAGACAGGGGTTGGCTGAAGCTTTCTTT
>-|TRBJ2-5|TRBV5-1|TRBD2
CASSLVASGVTGTQYF
TGCGCCAGCAGCTTGGTAGCTAGCGGGGTCACGGGGACCCAGTACTTC
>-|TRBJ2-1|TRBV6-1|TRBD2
CASRRAGGGYNEQFF
TGTGCCAGCCGGAGAGCGGGAGGGGGATACAATGAGCAGTTCTTC
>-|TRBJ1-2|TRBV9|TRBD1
CASSVAGTAYGYTF
TGTGCCAGCAGCGTAGCCGGGACAGCCTATGGCTACACCTTC
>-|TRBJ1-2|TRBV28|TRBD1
CASSLGDRGWYGYTF
TGTGCCAGCAGTCTAGGGGACAGGGGGTGGTATGGCTACACCTTC
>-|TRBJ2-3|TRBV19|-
CASSGTGADTQYF
TGTGCCAGTAGTGGTACGGGGGCAGATACGCAGTATTTT
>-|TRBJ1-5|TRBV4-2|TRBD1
CASSLGQGNQPQHF
TGTGCCAGCAGCCTGGGACAGGGCAATCAGCCCCAGCATTTT
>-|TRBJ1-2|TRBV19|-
CASSDTYGYTF
TGTGCCAGTAGCGACACCTATGGCTACACCTTC